This T cell receptor beta chain was recovered during a study of T cells in Graves' hyperthyroidism and ophthalmopathy. The source material, RNA transcripts, was used to amplify TCR beta CDR3 regions. During a first-round RT-PCR of the TCR CDR3, the HTBI primer set was used. TCRdb passed the multiplex PCR reads through MiXCR, listing each CDR3 protein once. The data contain some 600,000 distinct CDR3 sequences, roughly 50% of them singletons. Germline lookup yields CDR1 SNHLY and CDR2 FYNNEI. The CDR3 has 12 residues. The V call is TRBV2, the J call TRBJ1-4; no clear D. Gene TRBJ2-2 matches the end of the DNA better, so the J call may be wrong. Sample: peripheral blood or thyroid tissue (not recorded which). The receptor was derived from a woman between 18 and 30 years old with Graves' hyperthyroidism. CDR3 in amino acids: CASSIDTGELFF. In DNA form, the CDR3 reads TGTGCCAGCAGCATAGACACCGGGGAGCTGTTTTTT.